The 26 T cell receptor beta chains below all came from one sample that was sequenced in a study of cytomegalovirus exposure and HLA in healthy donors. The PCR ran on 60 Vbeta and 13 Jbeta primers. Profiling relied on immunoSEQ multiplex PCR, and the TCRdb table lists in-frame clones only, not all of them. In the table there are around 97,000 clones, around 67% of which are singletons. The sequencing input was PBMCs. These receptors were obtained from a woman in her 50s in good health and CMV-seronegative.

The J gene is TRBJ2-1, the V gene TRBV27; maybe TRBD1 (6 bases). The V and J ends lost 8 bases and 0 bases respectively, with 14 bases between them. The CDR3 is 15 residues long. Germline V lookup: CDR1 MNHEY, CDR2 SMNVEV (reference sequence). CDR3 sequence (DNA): TGTGCCAGCTTCCCCCGGGACACCTCCTACAATGAGCAGTTCTTC. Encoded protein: CASFPRDTSYNEQFF.

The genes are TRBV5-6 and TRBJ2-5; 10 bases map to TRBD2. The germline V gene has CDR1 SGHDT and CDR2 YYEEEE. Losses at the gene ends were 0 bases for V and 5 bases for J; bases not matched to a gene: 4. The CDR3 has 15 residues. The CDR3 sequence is CASSLDQRGGETQYF. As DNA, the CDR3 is TGTGCCAGCAGCTTGGACCAGCGGGGGGGTGAGACCCAGTACTTC.

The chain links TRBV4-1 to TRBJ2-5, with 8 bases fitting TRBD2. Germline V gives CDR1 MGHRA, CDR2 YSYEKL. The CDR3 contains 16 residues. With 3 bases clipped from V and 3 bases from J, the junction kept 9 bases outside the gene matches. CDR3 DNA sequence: TGCGCCAGCAGCCACAGAGCGGGGGCCTATGAAGAGACCCAGTACTTC. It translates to CASSHRAGAYEETQYF.

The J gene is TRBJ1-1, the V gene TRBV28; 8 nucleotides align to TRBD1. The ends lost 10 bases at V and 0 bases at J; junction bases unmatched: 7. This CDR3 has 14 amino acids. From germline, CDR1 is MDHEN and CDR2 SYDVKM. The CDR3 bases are TGTGCCATTACAGGGGGAGCAATGAACACTGAAGCTTTCTTT. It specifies CAITGGAMNTEAFF. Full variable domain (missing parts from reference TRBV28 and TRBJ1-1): DVKVTQSSRYLVKRTGEKVFLECVQDMDHENMFWYRQDPGLGLRLIYFSYDVKMKEKGDIPEGYSVSREKKERFSLILESASTNQTSMYLCAITGGAMNTEAFFGQGTRLTVV.

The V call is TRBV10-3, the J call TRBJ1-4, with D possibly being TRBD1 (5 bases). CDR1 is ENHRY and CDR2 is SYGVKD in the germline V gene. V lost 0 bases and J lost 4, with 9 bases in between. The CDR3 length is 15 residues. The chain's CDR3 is CAISESDSINEKLFF. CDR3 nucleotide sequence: TGTGCCATCAGTGAGTCTGACAGTATTAATGAAAAACTGTTTTTT.

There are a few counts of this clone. The CDR3 nucleotides read TGTGCCAGTATGGGCGTGAACACTGAAGCTTTCTTT. Translating it yields CASMGVNTEAFF. V usage is TRBV19 and J usage is TRBJ1-1; D unresolved. Germline loops: CDR1 LNHDA, CDR2 SQIVND (reference sequence). V was clipped by 7 bases and J by 0 bases, with 6 bases between them. This CDR3 has 12 residues.

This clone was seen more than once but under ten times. The CDR3 DNA reads as TGCGCCAGCAGTGAGTCGACAGTGGGGAACACTGAAGCTTTCTTT. This sequence encodes CASSESTVGNTEAFF. The V call is TRBV10-1, the J call TRBJ1-1; D possibly corresponds to TRBD1 (5 bases). The CDR3 covers 15 residues. CDR1 and CDR2 from the germline V gene are WNHNN and SYGVQD (reference sequence). Trimming took off 0 bases at V and 1 base at J, with 9 bases between the two ends.

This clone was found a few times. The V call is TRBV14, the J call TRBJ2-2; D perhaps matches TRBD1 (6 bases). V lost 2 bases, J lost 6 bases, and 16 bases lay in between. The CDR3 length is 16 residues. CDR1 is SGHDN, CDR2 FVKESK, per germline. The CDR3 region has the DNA TGTGCCAGCAGCCAACCCCCGGACAGCAGCCCCGGGGAGCTGTTTTTT. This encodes CASSQPPDSSPGELFF. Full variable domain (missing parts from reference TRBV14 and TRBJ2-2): EAGVTQFPSHSVIEKGQTVTLRCDPISGHDNLYWYRRVMGKEIKFLLHFVKESKQDESGMPNNRFLAERTGGTYSTLKVQPAELEDSGVYFCASSQPPDSSPGELFFGEGSRLTVL.

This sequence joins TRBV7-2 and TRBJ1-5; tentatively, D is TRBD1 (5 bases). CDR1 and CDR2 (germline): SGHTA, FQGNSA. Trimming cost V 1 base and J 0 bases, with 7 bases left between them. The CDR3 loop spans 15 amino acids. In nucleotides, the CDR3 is TGTGCCAGCAGCTTAGTAGGGGTTAGCAATCAGCCCCAGCATTTT. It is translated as CASSLVGVSNQPQHF.

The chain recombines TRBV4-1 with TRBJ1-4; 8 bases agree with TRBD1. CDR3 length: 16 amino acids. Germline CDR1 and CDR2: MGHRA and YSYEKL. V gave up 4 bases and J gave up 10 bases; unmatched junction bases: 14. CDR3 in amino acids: CASSPIPGTGPRKLFF. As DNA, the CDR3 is TGCGCCAGCAGCCCGATCCCCGGGACAGGACCCAGAAAACTGTTTTTT.

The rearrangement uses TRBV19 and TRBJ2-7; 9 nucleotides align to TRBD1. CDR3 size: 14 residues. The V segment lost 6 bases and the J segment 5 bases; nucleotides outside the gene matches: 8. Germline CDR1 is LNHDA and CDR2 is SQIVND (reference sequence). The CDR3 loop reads CASRGGQGFDEQYF. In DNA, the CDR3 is TGTGCCAGTAGGGGCGGACAGGGGTTCGACGAGCAGTACTTC.

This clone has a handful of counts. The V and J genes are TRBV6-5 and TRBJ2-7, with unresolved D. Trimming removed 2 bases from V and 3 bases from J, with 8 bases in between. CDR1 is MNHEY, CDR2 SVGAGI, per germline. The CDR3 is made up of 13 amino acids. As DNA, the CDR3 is TGTGCCAGCAGTTACGGCGCAGGCTACGAGCAGTACTTC. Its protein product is CASSYGAGYEQYF.

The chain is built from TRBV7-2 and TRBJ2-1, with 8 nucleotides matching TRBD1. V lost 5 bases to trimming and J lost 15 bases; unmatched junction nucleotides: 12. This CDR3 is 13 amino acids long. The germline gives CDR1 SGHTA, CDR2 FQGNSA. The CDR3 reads CASSPLPRQGWFF. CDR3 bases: TGTGCCAGCAGCCCTCTTCCCCGACAGGGGTGGTTCTTC.

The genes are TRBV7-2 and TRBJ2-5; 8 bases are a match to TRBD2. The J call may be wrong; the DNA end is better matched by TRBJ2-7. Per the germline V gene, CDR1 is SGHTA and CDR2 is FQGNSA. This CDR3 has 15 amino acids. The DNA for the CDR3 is TGTGCCAGCAGCTCAAGAAAGCGGGAGAAGCGCGAGCAGTACTTC. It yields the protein CASSSRKREKREQYF.

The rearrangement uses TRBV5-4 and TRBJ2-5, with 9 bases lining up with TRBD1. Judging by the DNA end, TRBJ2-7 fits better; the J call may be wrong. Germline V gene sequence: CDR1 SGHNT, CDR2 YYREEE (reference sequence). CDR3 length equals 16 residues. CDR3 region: CASSLARDRVLYEQYF. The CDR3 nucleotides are TGTGCCAGCAGCTTGGCACGGGACAGGGTACTCTACGAGCAGTACTTC.

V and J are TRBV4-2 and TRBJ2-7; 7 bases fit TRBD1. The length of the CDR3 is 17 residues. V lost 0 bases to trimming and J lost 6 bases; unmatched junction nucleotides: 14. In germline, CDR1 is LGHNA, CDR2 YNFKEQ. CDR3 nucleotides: TGTGCCAGCAGCCAAGACCCAACGACAGGGATCTTGGGCGAGCAGTACTTC. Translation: CASSQDPTTGILGEQYF.

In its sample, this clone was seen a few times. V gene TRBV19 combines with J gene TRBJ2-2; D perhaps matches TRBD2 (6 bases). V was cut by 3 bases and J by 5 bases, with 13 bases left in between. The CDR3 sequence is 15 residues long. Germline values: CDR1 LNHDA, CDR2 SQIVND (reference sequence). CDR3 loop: CASSITGRMTGELFF. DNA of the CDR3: TGTGCCAGTAGTATCACCGGGAGAATGACCGGGGAGCTGTTTTTT. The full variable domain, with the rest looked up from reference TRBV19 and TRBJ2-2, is DGGITQSPKYLFRKEGQNVTLSCEQNLNHDAMYWYRQDPGQGLRLIYYSQIVNDFQKGDIAEGYSVSREKKESFPLTVTSAQKNPTAFYLCASSITGRMTGELFFGEGSRLTVL.

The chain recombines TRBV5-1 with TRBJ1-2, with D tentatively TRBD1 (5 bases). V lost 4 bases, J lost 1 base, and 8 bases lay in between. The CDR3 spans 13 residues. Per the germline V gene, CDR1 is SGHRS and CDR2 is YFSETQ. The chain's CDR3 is CASSPGVNYGYTF. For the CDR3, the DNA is TGCGCCAGCAGCCCGGGGGTTAACTATGGCTACACCTTC.

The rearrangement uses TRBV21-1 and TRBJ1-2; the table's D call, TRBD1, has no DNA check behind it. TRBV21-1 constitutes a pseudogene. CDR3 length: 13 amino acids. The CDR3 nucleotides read TGTGCCAGCAGCAGGGGGCGACTCTATGGCTACACCTTC. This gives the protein CASSRGRLYGYTF.

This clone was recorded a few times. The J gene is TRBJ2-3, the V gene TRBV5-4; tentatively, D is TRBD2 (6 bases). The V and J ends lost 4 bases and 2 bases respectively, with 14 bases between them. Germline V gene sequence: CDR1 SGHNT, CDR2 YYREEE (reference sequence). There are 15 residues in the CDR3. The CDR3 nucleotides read TGTGCCAGCAGCGAGACTAGGCTCGCCACAGATACGCAGTATTTT. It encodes CASSETRLATDTQYF.

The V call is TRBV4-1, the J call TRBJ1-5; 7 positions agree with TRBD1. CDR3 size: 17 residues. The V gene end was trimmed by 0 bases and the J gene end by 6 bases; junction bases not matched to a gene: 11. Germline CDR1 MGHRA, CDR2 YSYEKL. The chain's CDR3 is CASSQDRGRGVGQPQHF. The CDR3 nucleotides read TGCGCCAGCAGCCAAGATCGAGGCAGGGGGGTAGGTCAGCCCCAGCATTTT.

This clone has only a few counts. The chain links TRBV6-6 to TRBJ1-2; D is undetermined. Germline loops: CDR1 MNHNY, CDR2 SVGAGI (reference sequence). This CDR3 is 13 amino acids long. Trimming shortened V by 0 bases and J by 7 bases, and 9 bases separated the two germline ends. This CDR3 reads CASSYSTFSGYTF. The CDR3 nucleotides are TGTGCCAGCAGTTACTCGACATTCAGTGGCTACACCTTC.

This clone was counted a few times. Here the CDR3 reads CASSYGGNTDTQYF. The CDR3 nucleotides are TGTGCCAGCAGTTACGGCGGTAACACAGATACGCAGTATTTT. The chain couples TRBV28 to TRBJ2-3; unclear D gene. The CDR3 has 14 amino acids. The V and J ends lost 4 bases and 2 bases respectively, with 10 bases between them. Germline V gene data show CDR1 as MDHEN and CDR2 as SYDVKM.

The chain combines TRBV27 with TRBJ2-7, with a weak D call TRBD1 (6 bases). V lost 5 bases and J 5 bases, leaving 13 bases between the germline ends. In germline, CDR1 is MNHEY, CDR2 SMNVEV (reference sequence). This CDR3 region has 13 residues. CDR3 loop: CASSAGDRNEQYF. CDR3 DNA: TGTGCCAGCAGTGCAGGGGACCGCAACGAGCAGTACTTC.

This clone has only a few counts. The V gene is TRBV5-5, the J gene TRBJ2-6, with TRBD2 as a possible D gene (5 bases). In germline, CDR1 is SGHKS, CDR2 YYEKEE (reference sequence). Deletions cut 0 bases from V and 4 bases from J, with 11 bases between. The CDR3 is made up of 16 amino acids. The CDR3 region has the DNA TGTGCCAGCAGCTTGGAAGGAGGTAACGGGGCCAACGTCCTGACTTTC. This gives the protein CASSLEGGNGANVLTF.

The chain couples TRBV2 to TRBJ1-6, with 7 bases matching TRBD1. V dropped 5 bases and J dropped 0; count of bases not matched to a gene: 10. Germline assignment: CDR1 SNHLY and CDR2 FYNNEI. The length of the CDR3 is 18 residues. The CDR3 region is CASSLTGRFSSYNSPLHF. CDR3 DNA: TGTGCCAGCAGTTTGACAGGGAGGTTTAGCTCCTATAATTCACCCCTCCACTTT.